This entry is about one T cell receptor (beta chain). Its antigen specificity is not known. TCR beta CDR3 regions were amplified by multiplex PCR using the immunoSEQ assay from an average of approximately 1,200 ng genomic DNA per sample. Primer bias was corrected in the assay by using a complete synthetic TCR repertoire to establish an amplification baseline. The amplicons were sequenced using the Illumina platform. As for the authors' bioinformatics: Sequences were error-corrected by clustering with frequency ratios and a modified nearest-neighbor algorithm and were then analyzed in the immunoSEQ Analyzer with IMGT gene definitions. TCR richness and evenness were averaged over 20 rarefaction repeats at each rarefaction depth, excluding samples with fewer sequences than the depth. Wilcoxon rank sum tests with FDR correction were used to compare V, D and J gene relative abundances between the groups. Blinded duplicates gave an intraclass correlation of around 95% for TCR richness and an average of around 83% across about 65 gene segments. In TCRdb, the immuneACCESS table is reduced to in-frame sequences with V and J assigned. These tables do not hold every clone; where another copy was compared, an unresolved V gene accounts for under half, and the others remain unexplained. V, J and clone size are those of that table, while D and trimming were read from the DNA. The data table for this sample lists about 22,000 clones. The ten largest account for 4.5% to 5% of the sample.

The data originate from a study of T cells in women clearing cervical HPV infection (dated by TCRdb to the late 2010s). For context, the study as a whole: The cases were some 25 women with histologically confirmed HPV16-related CIN3 or worse, and 2 of these cases were invasive cancers. The roughly 27 controls were women who cleared a single incident HPV16 infection within 12 months without developing precancer or cancer. Case blood was taken at the visit when the lesion was first identified, whereas control blood was taken when infection was no longer detected. Among cases, blood sampling occurred a median of 149 days after lesion detection, with an interquartile range of roughly 90 to 200 days. HLA typing was available for only a few women, so HLA type could not be excluded as a confounder. This exploratory proof-of-principle case-control study, nested within the Guanacaste HPV Natural History Study in Costa Rica, compared TCR repertoires among women with different cervical HPV16 outcomes. Cases and controls were matched on age within five years and on year of sample collection. Median age was about 30 years in cases versus over 37 in controls, and baseline characteristics did not differ significantly. The parent cohort enrolled around 10,000 women aged 18 or older in Guanacaste, Costa Rica, during about 1992 to 1995 and followed them for more than 6 years. Five blinded duplicates per group were added as quality controls, giving around 60 samples: around 50 participants and 10 replicates.

Every participant had a single incident cervical HPV16 infection, and prevalent HPV16 infections were excluded. Cervical HPV DNA was detected by MY09/MY11 PCR and genotyped by dot-blot hybridization. Around 16 mL of heparinized blood were centrifuged, and the buffy coat was aliquoted, frozen at -30°C, then stored at -80°C. QIAGEN kits were used to extract genomic DNA from buffy coat specimens. The study at large found these results: Because the number of T cells per sample was unknown, the richness differences could reflect varying T-cell content rather than repertoire biology. The cross-sectional design could not show whether the associations came before the infection or were a result of it, and neither effector/memory subsets nor HPV-specific T cells were isolated. Significantly higher TCR repertoire richness was observed in CIN3+ cases than in controls across sequencing depths, whereas no difference in evenness was found. By combining richness with V gene abundances, random forest classifiers separated cases from controls with an estimated AUC of around 0.8.

Sequences were obtained from blood buffy coat. This clonotype was sampled from a woman aged 18 to 75 with a cervical HPV16 infection that either progressed to CIN3+ or cleared (not recorded which).

The CDR3 protein: CAWSLWDSLYNEQFF. CDR3 bases read: TGTGCCTGGAGCCTGTGGGACAGCCTCTACAATGAG. This receptor chain uses TRBV30 and TRBJ2-1, and 7 junction bases match TRBD1. The read finishes 3 residues shy of the CDR3 end, and the germline J gene is used to complete it. Trimming accounts for 3 bases at V and 3 bases at J, while the number of junction bases matched to no gene is 8. The germline V gene (reference sequence) provides CDR1 GTSNPN and CDR2 SVGIG. The CDR3 runs 15 residues from the cysteine to the phenylalanine. Sequencing covers 36 bases of the CDR3, shown here with the frame starting at base 1.